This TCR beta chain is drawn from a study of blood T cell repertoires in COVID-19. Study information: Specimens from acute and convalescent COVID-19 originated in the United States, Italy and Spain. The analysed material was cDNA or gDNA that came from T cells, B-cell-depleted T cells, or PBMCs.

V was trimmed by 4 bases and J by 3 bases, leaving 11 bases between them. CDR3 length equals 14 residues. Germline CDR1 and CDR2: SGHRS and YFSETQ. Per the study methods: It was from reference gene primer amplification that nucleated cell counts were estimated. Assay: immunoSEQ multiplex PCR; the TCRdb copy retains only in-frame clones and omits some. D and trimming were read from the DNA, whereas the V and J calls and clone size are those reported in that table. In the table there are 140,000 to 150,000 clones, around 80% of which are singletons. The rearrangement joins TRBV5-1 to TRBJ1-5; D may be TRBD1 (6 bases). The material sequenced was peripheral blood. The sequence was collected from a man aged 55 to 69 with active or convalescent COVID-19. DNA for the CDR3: TGCGCCAGCAGCCCTACAGGGAACAATCAGCCCCAGCATTTT. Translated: CASSPTGNNQPQHF.